This is a list of T cell receptor beta chains from one sample in a study of blood T cells in healthy people across ages. TCRdb fed the 5' RACE reads into MiXCR, producing one record per CDR3 protein. The sample records around 2 million distinct CDR3 sequences, roughly 43% being singletons. The material sequenced was blood. These TCRs come from a human donor in good health. Both conserved end residues are part of each CDR3. Each record gives: V gene, J gene, D gene, clone size, CDR3 DNA, CDR3 protein. D genes are given only for firm matches. Size is stated for part of the rows, as once, few or many counts, or as a class when the clone is expanded.

TRBV29-1,TRBJ2-1,NA,NA,TGCAGCGTTCCGTACTACACCACCTACAATGAGCAGTTCTTC,CSVPYYTTYNEQFF
TRBV29-1,TRBJ1-2,TRBD1,NA,TGCAGCGTCGCGACAGGGGGCATATATGGCTACACCTTC,CSVATGGIYGYTF
TRBV20-1,TRBJ1-5,NA,NA,TGCAGTGCTAGAGTTCCGGACCGGGGCGTGGGGTCGCCCCAGCATTTT,CSARVPDRGVGSPQHF
TRBV15,TRBJ2-1,NA,few,TGTGCCACCAGCAGAGATTACTCGGGGGGCAACAATGAGCAGTTCTTC,CATSRDYSGGNNEQFF
TRBV7-2,TRBJ2-7,NA,NA,TGTGCCAGCAGCTTTGGGGGGCTCCTACGCGAGCAGTACTTC,CASSFGGLLREQYF
TRBV12-3/TRBV12-4,TRBJ1-2,NA,few,TGTGCCAGCAGTTTAACCAGGGCAAATTACTATGGCTACACCTTC,CASSLTRANYYGYTF
TRBV29-1,TRBJ2-1,TRBD2,few,TGCAGCGTTGAATGGGGGGGGTTACTCGAGCAGTTCTTC,CSVEWGGLLEQFF
TRBV4-2,TRBJ2-4,TRBD2,NA,TGTGCCAGCAGCCTAAGCGGGGGCATTCAGTACTTC,CASSLSGGIQYF
TRBV9,TRBJ2-7,NA,NA,TGTGCCAGCAGCTTCCAGCCCGGATCCTACGAGCAGTACTTC,CASSFQPGSYEQYF
TRBV5-1,TRBJ1-5,NA,few,TGCGCCAGCAGCACTAGGGGGGGCGACCAGCCCCAGCATTTT,CASSTRGGDQPQHF